This T cell receptor (beta chain) was observed in a study of identical twins. Study results and caveats: Insertion counts were lower in abundant cord blood beta clonotypes, a trend that memory repertoires did not show. There was an excess of low generation probability in the out-of-frame alpha sequences that twins shared. Researchers reported weaker excess twin sharing in beta out-of-frame sequences.

This CDR3 is 16 amino acids long. The V and J ends lost 2 bases and 0 bases respectively, with 8 bases between them. Notes on this clonotype: As yet, its antigen is unknown. A much larger clone lies a single base off, so this may be a read error. The CDR3 does not close with the conserved phenylalanine or tryptophan, likely indicating a read error.

The cDNA had a unique molecular identifier and a template-switch universal primer site. TCRdb independently ran MiXCR on the 5' RACE reads; one entry per CDR3 protein. The table shows 400,000 to 550,000 distinct CDR3 sequences, with around an eighth occurring only once. The same sample was also used in a study of yellow fever vaccine responses in identical twins.

This chain joins TRBV12-3 or TRBV12-4 and TRBJ2-6; the D is unclear. The TCR was taken from a woman between 18 and 30 years old in good health. Sequences were obtained from CD4+ T cells sorted from blood. The CDR3 reads CASSLSVDSGANVLTS. CDR3 DNA: TGTGCCAGCAGTTTAAGCGTGGACTCTGGGGCCAACGTCCTGACTTCC.